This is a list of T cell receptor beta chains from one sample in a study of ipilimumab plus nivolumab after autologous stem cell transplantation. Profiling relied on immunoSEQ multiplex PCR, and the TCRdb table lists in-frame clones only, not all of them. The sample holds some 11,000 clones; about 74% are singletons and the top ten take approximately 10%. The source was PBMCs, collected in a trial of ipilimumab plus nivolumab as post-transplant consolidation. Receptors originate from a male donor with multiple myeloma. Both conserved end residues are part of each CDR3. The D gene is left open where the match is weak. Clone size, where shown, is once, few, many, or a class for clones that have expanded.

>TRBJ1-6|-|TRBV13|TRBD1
TGTGCCAGCAGCGCCCGGACAGGGGCGCGTTCACCCCTCCACTTT
CASSARTGARSPLHF
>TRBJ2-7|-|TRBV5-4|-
TGTGCCAGCAGCCGGGGGAGCTACGAGCAGTACTTC
CASSRGSYEQYF
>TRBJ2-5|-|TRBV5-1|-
TGCGCCAGCAGCTTGGGTAGCGGAGAGACCCAGTACTTC
CASSLGSGETQYF
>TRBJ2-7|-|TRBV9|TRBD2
TGTGCCAGCAGCGGCGGGGGTAACTACGAGCAGTACTTC
CASSGGGNYEQYF
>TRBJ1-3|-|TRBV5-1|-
TGCGCCAGCAGCTTGGGGACGTCTGGAAACACCATATATTTT
CASSLGTSGNTIYF
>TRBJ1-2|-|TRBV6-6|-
TGTGCCACCTGGGGACCTAACTATGGCTACACCTTC
CATWGPNYGYTF
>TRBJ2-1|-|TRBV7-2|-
TGTGCCAGCAGCCAGACGCAGGGGAATGAGCAGTTCTTC
CASSQTQGNEQFF
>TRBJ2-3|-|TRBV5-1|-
TGCGCCAGCAGCTTGGAGCAGGAAACAGATACGCAGTATTTT
CASSLEQETDTQYF
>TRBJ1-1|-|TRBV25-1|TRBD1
TGTGCCAGCAGGGACAGGGGTGAAGCTTTCTTT
CASRDRGEAFF
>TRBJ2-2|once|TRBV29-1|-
TGCAGCGTTATTAGGGCCGGGGAGCTGTTTTTT
CSVIRAGELFF
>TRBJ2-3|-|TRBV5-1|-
TGCGCCAGCAGCGTAGGACCCAACCCCCCAGATACGCAGTATTTT
CASSVGPNPPDTQYF
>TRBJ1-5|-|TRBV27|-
TGTGCCAGCAGTTTATCTAGGGGTAGGGATCAGCCCCAGCATTTT
CASSLSRGRDQPQHF
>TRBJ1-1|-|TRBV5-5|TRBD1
TGTGCCAGCAGCACTATAGGGACAGCGAACACTGAAGCTTTCTTT
CASSTIGTANTEAFF
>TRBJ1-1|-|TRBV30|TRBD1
TGTGCCTGGAGACACTATAAAGGGCCCCGAGAGGAGGGGGCGAATCCCTATTCTTTGACCGCTTTCTTT
CAWRHYKGPREEGANPYSLTAFF
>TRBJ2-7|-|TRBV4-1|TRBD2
TGCGCCAGCAGCCAAGGGGCTAGCGGGGCCTACGAGCAGTACTTC
CASSQGASGAYEQYF
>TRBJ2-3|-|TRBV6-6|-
TGTGCCAGCAGTTACGGTGGGGGATTCACAGATACGCAGTATTTT
CASSYGGGFTDTQYF
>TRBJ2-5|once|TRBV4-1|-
TGCGCCAGCAGCCAAGATCTTAGCGGAGGGGGGGAGACCCAGTACTTC
CASSQDLSGGGETQYF
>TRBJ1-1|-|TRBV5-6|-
TGTGCCAGCAGCTTGGCCGGGAACCCCACTGAAGCTTTCTTT
CASSLAGNPTEAFF
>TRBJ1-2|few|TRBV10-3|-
TGTGCCATCAGCGGACAGAATTCTAACTATGGCTACACCTTC
CAISGQNSNYGYTF
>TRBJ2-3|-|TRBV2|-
TGTGCCAGCAGTTCTAGTAGCCGGGCAGATACGCAGTATTTT
CASSSSSRADTQYF
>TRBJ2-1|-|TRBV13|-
TGTGCCAGCAGCTCCGCCCGATGGACGGAGAATGAGCAGTTCTTC
CASSSARWTENEQFF
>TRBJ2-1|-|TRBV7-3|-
TGTGCCAGCAGCCCGGTGGGGACCAGGGGTGTTGAGCAGTTCTTC
CASSPVGTRGVEQFF
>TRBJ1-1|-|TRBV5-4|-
TGTGCCAGCAGCGAGGGTATTGCGCCGAACACTGAAGCTTTCTTT
CASSEGIAPNTEAFF
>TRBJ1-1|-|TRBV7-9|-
TGTGCCAGCAGCCGCGGGGGCAGTTTGAACACTGAAGCTTTCTTT
CASSRGGSLNTEAFF
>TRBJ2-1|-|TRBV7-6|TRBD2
TGTGCCAGCAGCTTATTCCCCCTTAGCGGGGGGGCCGGAGGTGACAATGAGCAGTTCTTC
CASSLFPLSGGAGGDNEQFF
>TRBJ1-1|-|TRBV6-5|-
TGTGCCAGCAGTACCTTGGAGGCTTTCTTT
CASSTLEAFF
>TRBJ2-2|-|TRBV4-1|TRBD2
TGCGCCAGCAGCCGGGCTAGCGGGGTTGGCGGGGAGCTGTTTTTT
CASSRASGVGGELFF
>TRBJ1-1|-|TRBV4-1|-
TGCGCCAGCAGCCAAGTCTCTAGAACTGAAGCTTTCTTT
CASSQVSRTEAFF
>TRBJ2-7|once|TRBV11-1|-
TGTGCCAGCAGCTCGGGAGTCTACGAGCAGTACTTC
CASSSGVYEQYF
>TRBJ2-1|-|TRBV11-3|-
TGTGCCAGCAGCTTAGGGACCGGGGATTTTAATGAGCAGTTCTTC
CASSLGTGDFNEQFF
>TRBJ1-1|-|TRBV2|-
TGTGCCAGCAGTGTCTACACTGAAGCTTTCTTT
CASSVYTEAFF
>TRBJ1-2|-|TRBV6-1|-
TGTGCCAGCAGTGAATATGACCGGGGTAACTATGGCTACACCTTC
CASSEYDRGNYGYTF
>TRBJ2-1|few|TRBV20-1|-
TGCAGTGCTAGTGGACGCAATGAGCAGTTCTTC
CSASGRNEQFF
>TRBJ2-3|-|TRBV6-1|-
TGTGCCAGCAGTGGCGGTAGGGTGAAAGATACGCAGTATTTT
CASSGGRVKDTQYF
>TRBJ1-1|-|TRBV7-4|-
TGTGCCAGCAGCTTCACGGGGCAAGACGCTTTCTTT
CASSFTGQDAFF
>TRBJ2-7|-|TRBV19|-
TGTGCCAGTAGTACCACCCACAAGATGGCCACCTACGAGCAGTACTTC
CASSTTHKMATYEQYF
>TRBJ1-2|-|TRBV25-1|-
TGTGCCAGCGCGGCTCCACGATATGGCTACACCTTC
CASAAPRYGYTF
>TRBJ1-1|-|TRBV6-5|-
TGTGCCAGCAGCCGCGCGCAGCTTAACACTGAAGCTTTCTTT
CASSRAQLNTEAFF
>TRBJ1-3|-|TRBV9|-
TGTGCCAGCAGCGTGGGAATGTCTGGAAACACCATATATTTT
CASSVGMSGNTIYF
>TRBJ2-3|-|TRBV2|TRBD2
TGTGCCAGAACCCCGGGACTAGCTATGGGTACGCAGTATTTT
CARTPGLAMGTQYF